The T cell receptor (beta chain) under discussion was sequenced for a study of cytotoxic CD8 clonotypes in ibrutinib-treated CLL. The assay was immunoSEQ multiplex PCR, and TCRdb's table has in-frame clones only and misses some. The data contain 12,000 or so clones, about four fifths of them singletons. The CDR3 totals 13 residues. Per germline, CDR1 SGHRS and CDR2 YFSETQ. The V end lost 2 bases, the J end lost 6 bases, and 9 bases lay between the germline ends. This sample comprised PBMCs, obtained at disease progression, from a patient treated with ibrutinib. The source of this sequence is a human donor with chronic lymphocytic leukemia. The chain carries TRBV5-1 and TRBJ2-1; D might be TRBD1 (6 bases). CDR3 nucleotides: TGCGCCAGCAGCTTAATAGGGGGCAATGAGCAGTTCTTC. It codes for CASSLIGGNEQFF.